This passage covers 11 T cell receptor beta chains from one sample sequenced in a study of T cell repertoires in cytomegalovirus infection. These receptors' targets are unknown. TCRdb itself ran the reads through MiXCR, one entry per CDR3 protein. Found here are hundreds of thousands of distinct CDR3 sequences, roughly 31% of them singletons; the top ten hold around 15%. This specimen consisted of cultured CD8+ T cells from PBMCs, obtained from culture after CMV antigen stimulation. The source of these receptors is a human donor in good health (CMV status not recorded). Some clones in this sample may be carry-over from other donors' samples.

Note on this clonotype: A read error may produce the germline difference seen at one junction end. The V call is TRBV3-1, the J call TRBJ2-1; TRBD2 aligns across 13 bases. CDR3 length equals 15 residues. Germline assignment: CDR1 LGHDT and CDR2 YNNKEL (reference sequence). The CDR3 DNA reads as TGTGCCAGCAGCCCCCCGGGACTAGCGGGGAATGAGCAGCTCTTC. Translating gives CASSPPGLAGNEQLF.

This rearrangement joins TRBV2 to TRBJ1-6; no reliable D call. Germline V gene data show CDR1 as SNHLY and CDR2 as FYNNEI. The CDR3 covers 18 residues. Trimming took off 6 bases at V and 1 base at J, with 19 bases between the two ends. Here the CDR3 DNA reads TGTGCCAGCAGACCGGCCCGGTTTACCAATTCCTATAATTCACCCCTCCACTTT. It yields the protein CASRPARFTNSYNSPLHF.

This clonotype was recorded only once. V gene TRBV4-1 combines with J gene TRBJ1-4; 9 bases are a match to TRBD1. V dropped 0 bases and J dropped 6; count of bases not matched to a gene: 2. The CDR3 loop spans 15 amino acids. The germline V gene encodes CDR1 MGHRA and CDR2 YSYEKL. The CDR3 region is CASSQETGGDEKLFF. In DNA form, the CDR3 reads TGCGCCAGCAGCCAAGAGACAGGGGGGGATGAAAAACTGTTTTTT.

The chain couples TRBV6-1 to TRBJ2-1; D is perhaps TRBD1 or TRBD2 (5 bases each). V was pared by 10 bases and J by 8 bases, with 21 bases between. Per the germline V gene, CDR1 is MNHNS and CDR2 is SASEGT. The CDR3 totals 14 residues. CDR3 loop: CANRNRDPLHEQFF. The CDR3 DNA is TGTGCCAACAGGAACCGGGACCCCCTGCATGAGCAGTTCTTC.

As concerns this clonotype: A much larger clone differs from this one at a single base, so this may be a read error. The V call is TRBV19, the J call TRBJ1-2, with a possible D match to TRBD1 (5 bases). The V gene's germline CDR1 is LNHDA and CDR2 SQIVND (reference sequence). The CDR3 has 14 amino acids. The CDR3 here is CACRREGYEYGYTF. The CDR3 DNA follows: TGTGCCTGTAGAAGGGAGGGGTACGAGTATGGCTACACCTTC.

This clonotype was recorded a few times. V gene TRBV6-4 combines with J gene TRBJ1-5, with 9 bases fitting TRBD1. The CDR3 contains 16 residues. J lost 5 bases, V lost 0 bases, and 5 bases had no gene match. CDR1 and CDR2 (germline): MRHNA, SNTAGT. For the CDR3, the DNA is TGTGCCAGCAGTGACTCGGGTGGGACAGGGCATCAGCCCCAGCATTTT. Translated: CASSDSGGTGHQPQHF.

The CDR3 DNA is TGTGCCAGTAGTATAGTCGAGTCCGGGGGAAGTTTCGGTGAAGCTTTCTTT. Its translation: CASSIVESGGSFGEAFF. The chain has TRBV19 and TRBJ1-1, with TRBD1 as a possible D gene (5 bases). Trimming left V 1 base short and J 7 bases short, with 22 bases between. CDR3 size: 17 residues. Germline assignment: CDR1 LNHDA and CDR2 SQIVND (reference sequence).

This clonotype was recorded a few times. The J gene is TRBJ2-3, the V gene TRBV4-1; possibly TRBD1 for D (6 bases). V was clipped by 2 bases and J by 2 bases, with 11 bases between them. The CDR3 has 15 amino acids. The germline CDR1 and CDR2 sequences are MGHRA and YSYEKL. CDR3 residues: CASSQTGTTTDTQYF. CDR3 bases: TGCGCCAGCAGCCAAACGGGGACAACCACAGATACGCAGTATTTT.

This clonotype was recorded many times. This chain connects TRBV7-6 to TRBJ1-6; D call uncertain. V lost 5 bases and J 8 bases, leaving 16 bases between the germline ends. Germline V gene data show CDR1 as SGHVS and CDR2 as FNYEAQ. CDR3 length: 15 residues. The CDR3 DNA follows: TGTGCCAGCAGCCAAACAATTGCTCTTGATTCACCCCTCCACTTT. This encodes CASSQTIALDSPLHF.

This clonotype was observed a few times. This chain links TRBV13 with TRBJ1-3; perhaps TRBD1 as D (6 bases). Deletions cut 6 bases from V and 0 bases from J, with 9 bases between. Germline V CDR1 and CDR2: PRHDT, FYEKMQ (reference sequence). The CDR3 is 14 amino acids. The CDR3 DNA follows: TGTGCCAGCAGGGAGGACAGCTCTGGAAACACCATATATTTT. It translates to CASREDSSGNTIYF.

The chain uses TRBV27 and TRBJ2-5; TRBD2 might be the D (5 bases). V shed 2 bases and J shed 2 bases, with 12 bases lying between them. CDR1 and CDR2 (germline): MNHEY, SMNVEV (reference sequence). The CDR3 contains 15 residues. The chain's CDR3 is CASSLSPLAQETQYF. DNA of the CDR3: TGTGCCAGCAGTTTAAGCCCCCTAGCTCAAGAGACCCAGTACTTC.